This is a list of T cell receptor beta chains from one sample in a study of glioma-infiltrating T cells after dendritic cell vaccination. Some clones are missing from TCRdb's copy, which holds only in-frame ones; the method was immunoSEQ multiplex PCR. In the table there are more than 45,000 clones, about 80% of which are singletons. Specimen: blood, collected after dendritic cell vaccination. The receptors were gathered from a human donor with glioblastoma. Each CDR3 is given with its conserved first and last residue.

v_call,j_call,cdr3_aa
TRBV10-1,TRBJ1-2,CASRTRTNYGYTF
TRBV13,TRBJ2-7,CASSLDGTGDYEQYF
TRBV5-1,TRBJ1-1,CASSPGEGGTEAFF
TRBV7-2,TRBJ1-5,CASSLDSPGQPQHF
TRBV9,TRBJ1-1,CASRALVEGAFF
TRBV20-1,TRBJ2-7,CSASGRYEQYF
TRBV6-1,TRBJ2-7,CAGSGGGSYEQYF
TRBV29-1,TRBJ1-3,CSVGETGASGNTIYF
TRBV13,TRBJ1-2,CASSLIAPLTLDGYTF
TRBV11-3,TRBJ2-2,CASSYRSGDTGELFF
TRBV5-1,TRBJ2-7,CASSSNREVYEQYF
TRBV15,TRBJ2-3,CASTRDRVSTDTQYF
TRBV18,TRBJ1-5,CASSPVVIRGQPQHF
TRBV10-3,TRBJ1-4,CAISPGQVATNEKLFF
TRBV7-3,TRBJ2-1,CASSLTRDHEQFF
TRBV5-4,TRBJ2-1,CASSYPAGATNEQFF
TRBV9,TRBJ2-3,CASSFAGGAAAADTQYF
TRBV4-1,TRBJ2-7,CASSPQSGLEEYF
TRBV30,TRBJ2-1,CAWSPPSGGAYEQFF
TRBV10-2,TRBJ1-2,CASSPGNYGYTF
TRBV7-8,TRBJ2-7,CASSPTGSYEQYF
TRBV6-1,TRBJ2-2,CASSVDRRDTGELFF
TRBV4-1,TRBJ1-5,CASSQVRGSQQPQHF
TRBV6-7,TRBJ2-6,CASTLFRGTGANVLTF
TRBV7-7,TRBJ1-1,CASSLTGRTEAFF
TRBV27,TRBJ2-5,CASSLAGRGEETQYF
TRBV30,TRBJ1-6,CAWRTAPVFNSPLHF
TRBV14,TRBJ1-1,CASSQAFPGNTEAFF
TRBV18,TRBJ2-7,CASSHRLSYEQYF
TRBV9,TRBJ2-1,CASSRGGISYNEQFF
TRBV2,TRBJ2-5,CASSEGAGGLETQYF
TRBV11-2,TRBJ1-1,CASSRNIRDTTEAFF
TRBV27,TRBJ2-7,CASSLGTSVYEQYF
TRBV11-2,-,CASSLDRTAWRESFAYEQYF